The clone carrying this T cell receptor (beta chain) was seen a single time. This specimen belongs to a study of blood T cell repertoires in COVID-19. Sequenced by immunoSEQ multiplex PCR; TCRdb stores in-frame clones only, minus some. This repertoire shows 120,000 to 150,000 clones, 84% found once; its top ten account for almost 6%. This CDR3 spans 15 amino acids. J lost 6 bases, V lost 6 bases, and 10 bases had no gene match. Germline lookup yields CDR1 SGHRS and CDR2 YFSETQ. The TCR sequence derives from a woman aged 45-65 years who had been exposed to COVID-19. Specimen: PBMCs or T cells enriched from blood (not recorded which). The chain is built from TRBV5-1 and TRBJ2-2, with 8 bases fitting TRBD2. CDR3 bases: TGCGCCAGCACCCGCTCGGGAGGGGCCGCCGGGGAGCTGTTTTTT. This encodes CASTRSGGAAGELFF.